The rows below give T cell receptor beta chains drawn from one sample of a study of control samples from healthy donors and cancer patients. Generated by immunoSEQ multiplex PCR, the TCRdb table keeps only in-frame clones and is missing some. The sample has 70,000 to 80,000 clones; roughly 90% are singletons. The sequenced sample was PBMCs. Source of these receptors: a woman aged 55-70 years with head and neck cancer. CDR3s include the opening cysteine and the closing phenylalanine or tryptophan. The order of the fields is V gene, clone size, D gene, J gene, CDR3 DNA, CDR3 protein. A D gene is named only where the DNA matches it firmly. Only part of the rows carry a size: once, few, many, or a class if the clone is expanded.

>TRBV28|NA|NA|TRBJ2-7
TGTGCCAGCAGTCCGGCCGGGGGGCCCCCCACCGAGCAGTACTTC
CASSPAGGPPTEQYF
>TRBV28|NA|NA|TRBJ2-5
TGTGCCAGCAGCCCGGCCGCGGGGTTGGGGGCTTCCCAGACCCAGTACTTC
CASSPAAGLGASQTQYF
>TRBV7-3|NA|NA|TRBJ1-2
TGTGCCAGCAGCTTAAGAGGGTATAATGGCTACACCTTC
CASSLRGYNGYTF
>TRBV29-1|NA|NA|TRBJ2-5
TGCAGCGTCGGGAACTTCCAGGTGGCCGGAGGGGAGACCCAGTACTTC
CSVGNFQVAGGETQYF
>TRBV12-3/TRBV12-4|NA|NA|TRBJ1-1
TGTGCCAGCAGTTTAGTTATGAACACTGAAGCTTTCTTT
CASSLVMNTEAFF
>TRBV14|NA|TRBD2|TRBJ2-5
TGTGCCAGCAGCCAAAAGCCGGGGGGTAGGGAGACCCAGTACTTC
CASSQKPGGRETQYF
>TRBV11-2|NA|NA|TRBJ2-1
TGTGCCAGCAGCTTGACGGGAGCGGTCAGCAATGAGCAGTTCTTC
CASSLTGAVSNEQFF
>TRBV19|NA|NA|TRBJ2-3
TGTGCCAGTAAGGGCCGGGGGGCCGGCACAGATACGCAGTATTTT
CASKGRGAGTDTQYF
>TRBV18|once|TRBD1|TRBJ1-6
TGTGCCAGCTCACCAGAGACAGGGAATTCACCCCTCCACTTT
CASSPETGNSPLHF
>TRBV5-1|NA|TRBD1|TRBJ2-2
TGCGCCAGCAGCGGAACCGATTCAGGGGGCATCGGGGAGCTGTTTTTT
CASSGTDSGGIGELFF
>TRBV6-6|once|NA|TRBJ1-1
TGTGCCAGCAGTTATAGGGGGGAGGACGAAGCTTTCTTT
CASSYRGEDEAFF
>TRBV15|NA|NA|TRBJ2-7
TGTGCCACCAGCATGAACGAAGGTTACGAGCAGTACTTC
CATSMNEGYEQYF
>TRBV7-9|NA|NA|TRBJ1-1
TGTGCCAGCAGCTTAGAGGAGGGCAGGTGGATGAACACTGAAGCTTTCTTT
CASSLEEGRWMNTEAFF
>TRBV25-1|NA|NA|TRBJ2-1
TGTGCCAGCAGTGAACAGGGTAAAGGACTGGGAATTGATGAGCAGTTCTTC
CASSEQGKGLGIDEQFF
>TRBV6-6|NA|NA|TRBJ2-2
TGTGCCAGCAGTCGGGTAGGGGTTCGATCCGGGGAGCTGTTTTTT
CASSRVGVRSGELFF
>TRBV5-1|NA|NA|TRBJ2-7
TGCGCCAGCAGTCCCCTAGCCTCCTCCTCCTACGAGCAGTACTTC
CASSPLASSSYEQYF
>TRBV6-2/TRBV6-3|once|NA|TRBJ1-5
TGTGCCAGCAGTTACTCTGCAGGGGACTTTCGTCAGCCCCAGCATTTT
CASSYSAGDFRQPQHF
>TRBV23-1|NA|NA|TRBJ2-7
TGCGCCAGCAGTCATTTGTGGAACTCCTACGAGCAGTACTTC
CASSHLWNSYEQYF
>TRBV7-9|NA|NA|TRBJ1-1
TGTGCCAGCAGCCCCGGACCCGTAGGGAACACTGAAGCTTTCTTT
CASSPGPVGNTEAFF
>TRBV5-1|NA|TRBD1|TRBJ2-5
TGCGCCAGCAGCTTGGGAGGGACAGGGGTCGGCCAAGAGACCCAGTACTTC
CASSLGGTGVGQETQYF
>TRBV5-4|NA|NA|TRBJ2-1
TGTGCCAGCAGCAACGCAGACTTTTTCGATGAGCAGTTCTTC
CASSNADFFDEQFF
>TRBV29-1|NA|NA|TRBJ1-2
TGCAGCGTTACGGCTAACTATGGCTACACCTTC
CSVTANYGYTF
>TRBV9|NA|NA|TRBJ2-5
TGTGCCAGCAGCCCGCGGGGCCAAGAGACCCAGTACTTC
CASSPRGQETQYF
>TRBV5-4|few|TRBD1|TRBJ2-7
TGTGCCAGCAGCCGTCCCGGGACAGAAACCTACGAGCAGTACTTC
CASSRPGTETYEQYF
>TRBV18|NA|TRBD2|TRBJ2-2
TGTGCCAGCACCACCGGGACTATGAACACCGGGGAGCTGTTTTTT
CASTTGTMNTGELFF
>TRBV10-2|NA|TRBD2|TRBJ2-2
TGCGCCAGCAGGACTAGCGGGACGAACACCGGGGAGCTGTTTTTT
CASRTSGTNTGELFF
>TRBV19|NA|TRBD1|TRBJ1-4
TGTGCCAGTAGTACGCGGGACAGTACCCTCCGTGAAAAACTGTTTTTT
CASSTRDSTLREKLFF
>TRBV5-5|NA|NA|TRBJ2-2
TGTGCCAGCAGCCACGCAGGGACGGAGAACACCGGGGAGCTGTTTTTT
CASSHAGTENTGELFF
>TRBV10-3|NA|NA|TRBJ2-7
TGTGCCATCAGTGAGTCGAGGGCTAGCGTCTACGAGCAGTACTTC
CAISESRASVYEQYF
>TRBV19|NA|TRBD2|TRBJ2-2
TGTGCCAGTAGCGCACTAGCGCCTCCGAACACCGGGGAGCTGTTTTTT
CASSALAPPNTGELFF
>TRBV5-1|NA|NA|TRBJ2-7
TGCGCCAGCAGCTTAGGGGGAGGTTGGGAGCAGTACTTC
CASSLGGGWEQYF
>TRBV28|NA|NA|TRBJ2-7
TGTGCCAGCAGGCCGGACATTTACCACGAGCAGTACTTC
CASRPDIYHEQYF
>TRBV24-1|NA|TRBD1|TRBJ2-4
TGTGCCACCAGTGATGGGACAGGGTCTGCCAAAAACATTCAGTACTTC
CATSDGTGSAKNIQYF
>TRBV6-5|NA|TRBD1|TRBJ2-5
TGTTCCAGCAGGTCGGCAGGGGGCGTGGAGACCCAGTACTTC
CSSRSAGGVETQYF
>TRBV19|NA|TRBD2|TRBJ2-1
TGTGCCAGTAGTATCGAAGGACTAGCGGGATACAATGAGCAGTTCTTC
CASSIEGLAGYNEQFF
>TRBV7-6|once|TRBD2|TRBJ2-3
TGTGCCAGCAGCTTAAAGCGGGGGATTAGCACAGATACGCAGTATTTT
CASSLKRGISTDTQYF
>TRBV19|NA|NA|TRBJ2-2
TGTGCCAGCAACCGCCTCCGGGCGCAGTCGGCCGGGGAGCTGTTTTTT
CASNRLRAQSAGELFF
>TRBV7-6|NA|TRBD2|TRBJ2-1
TGTGCCAGCAGTCGAGATGGCCTTGGACTAGCGGGAGTCTACAATGAGCAGTTCTTC
CASSRDGLGLAGVYNEQFF
>TRBV24-1|NA|TRBD2|TRBJ2-1
TGTGCCACCAGTGAGTCGATCAGTGGGGGGGACGAGCAGTTCTTC
CATSESISGGDEQFF
>TRBV30|NA|NA|TRBJ2-7
TGTGCCTGGAGTGGTGGGAGAAACTTGGGGCAGTACTTC
CAWSGGRNLGQYF
>TRBV5-1|once|NA|TRBJ2-1
TGCGCCAGCAGCTTGGGCCCGGGGGTGAACAATGAGCAGTTCTTC
CASSLGPGVNNEQFF
>TRBV9|NA|TRBD2|TRBJ2-7
TGTGCCAGCAGCGTAACCGGAGCGGGGTACCCCTCCGAGCAGTACTTC
CASSVTGAGYPSEQYF
>TRBV3-1/TRBV3-2|NA|TRBD2|TRBJ2-7
TGTGCCAGCAGCGGGAGGGCTATGTACGAGCAGTACTTC
CASSGRAMYEQYF
>TRBV3-1/TRBV3-2|NA|TRBD1|TRBJ2-1
TGTGCCAGCAGCCAAGGGACAGGGGGATACAATGAGCAGTTCTTC
CASSQGTGGYNEQFF
>TRBV7-2|NA|TRBD2|TRBJ2-3
TGTGCCAGCAGCTTAGTCAGCGGGAGGGCGTCAGATACGCAGTATTTT
CASSLVSGRASDTQYF